The 2 T cell receptor beta chains below were found in one sample sequenced in a study of shared clonotypes between healthy human individuals. The repertoire was sequenced with immunoSEQ multiplex PCR; TCRdb's copy has only in-frame clones and lacks some. The data show 2 million to 2.5 million clones, 85% to 95% seen once. The specimen sequenced was naive CD4+ T cells from PBMCs. Subset of the sample: CD45RA+ positively selected. The receptor source for this set is a man between 18 and 35 years old in good health. Some clones in this sample may be carry-over from other donors' samples.

DNA of the CDR3: TGTGCCAGCAGTCCTGGGGCAGGGGTACCCCACGAGCAGTACTTC. Its translation: CASSPGAGVPHEQYF. J is TRBJ2-7 and V is TRBV28, with a weak D call TRBD1 (6 bases). The CDR3 spans 15 residues. Trimming took off 5 bases at V and 5 bases at J, with 19 bases between the two ends. CDR1 is MDHEN and CDR2 is SYDVKM in the germline V gene.

The chain has TRBV6-5 and TRBJ2-1, with TRBD2 identical over 7 bases. With 6 bases clipped from V and 1 base from J, the junction kept 6 bases outside the gene matches. The CDR3 has 15 residues. CDR1 and CDR2 from the germline V gene are MNHEY and SVGAGI. The CDR3 is CASRQAGLSYNEQFF. The CDR3 nucleotides read TGTGCCAGCAGGCAAGCGGGACTATCCTACAATGAGCAGTTCTTC.